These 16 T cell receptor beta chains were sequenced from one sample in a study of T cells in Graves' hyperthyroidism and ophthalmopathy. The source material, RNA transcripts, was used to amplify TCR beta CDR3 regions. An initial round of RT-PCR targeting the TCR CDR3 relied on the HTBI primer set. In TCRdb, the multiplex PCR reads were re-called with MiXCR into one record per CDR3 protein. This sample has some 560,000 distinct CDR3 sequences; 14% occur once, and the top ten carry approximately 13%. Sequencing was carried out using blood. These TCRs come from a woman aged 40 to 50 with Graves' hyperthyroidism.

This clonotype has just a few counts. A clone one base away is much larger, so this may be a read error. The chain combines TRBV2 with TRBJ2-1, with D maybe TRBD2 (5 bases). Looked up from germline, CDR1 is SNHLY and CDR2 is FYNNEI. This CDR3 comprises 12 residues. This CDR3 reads CASPLGYSEQFF. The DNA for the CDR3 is TGTGCCAGCCCACTAGGTTACAGTGAGCAGTTCTTC.

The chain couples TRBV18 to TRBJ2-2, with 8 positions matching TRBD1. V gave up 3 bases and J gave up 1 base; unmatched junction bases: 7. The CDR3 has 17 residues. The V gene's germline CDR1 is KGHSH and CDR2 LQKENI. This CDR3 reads CASSPFLTGENTGELFF. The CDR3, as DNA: TGTGCCAGCTCACCCTTTTTGACAGGGGAGAACACCGGGGAGCTGTTTTTT.

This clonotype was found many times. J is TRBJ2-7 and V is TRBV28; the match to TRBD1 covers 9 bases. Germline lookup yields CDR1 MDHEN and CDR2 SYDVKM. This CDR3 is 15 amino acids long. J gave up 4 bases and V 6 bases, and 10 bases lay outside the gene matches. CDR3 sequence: CASSIAGTGFYEQYF. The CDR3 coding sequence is TGTGCCAGCAGCATAGCCGGGACAGGGTTTTACGAGCAGTACTTC.

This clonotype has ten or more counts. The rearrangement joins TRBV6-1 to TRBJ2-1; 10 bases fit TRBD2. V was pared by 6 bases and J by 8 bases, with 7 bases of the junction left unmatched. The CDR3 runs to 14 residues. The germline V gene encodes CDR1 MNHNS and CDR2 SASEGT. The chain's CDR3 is CASRSGLAAYEQFF. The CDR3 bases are TGTGCCAGCAGAAGCGGACTAGCGGCCTATGAGCAGTTCTTC.

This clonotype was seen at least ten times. CDR3 protein: CSARDPSGRLETQYF. The CDR3 coding sequence is TGCAGTGCTAGAGATCCCAGCGGGAGGTTGGAGACCCAGTACTTC. The chain has TRBV20-1 and TRBJ2-5; TRBD2 matches at 9 bases. The V and J ends lost 0 bases and 5 bases, in that order; junction bases with no gene match: 7. The CDR3 spans 15 residues. From germline, CDR1 is DFQATT and CDR2 SNEGSKA (reference sequence).

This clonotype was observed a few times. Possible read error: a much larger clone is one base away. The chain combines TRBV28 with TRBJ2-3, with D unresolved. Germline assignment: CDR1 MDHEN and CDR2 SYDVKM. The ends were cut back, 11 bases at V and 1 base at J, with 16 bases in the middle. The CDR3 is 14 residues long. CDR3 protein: CARLPHSGTDTQYF. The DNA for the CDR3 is TGTGCCCGCCTCCCACACTCCGGCACAGATACGCAGTATTTT.

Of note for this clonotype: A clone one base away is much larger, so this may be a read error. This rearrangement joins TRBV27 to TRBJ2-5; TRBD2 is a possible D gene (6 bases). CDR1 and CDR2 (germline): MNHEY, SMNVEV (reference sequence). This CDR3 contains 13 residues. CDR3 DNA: TGTGCCAGCAGTTTGAGGTGGAGGGAGACCGAGTACTTC. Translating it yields CASSLRWRETEYF.

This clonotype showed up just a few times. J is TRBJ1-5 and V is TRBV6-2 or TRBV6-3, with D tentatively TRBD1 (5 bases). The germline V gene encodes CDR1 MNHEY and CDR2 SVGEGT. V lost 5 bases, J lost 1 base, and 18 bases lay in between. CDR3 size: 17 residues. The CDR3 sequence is CASSDYGPGGSNQPQHF. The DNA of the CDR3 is TGTGCCAGCAGTGACTACGGCCCCGGGGGAAGCAATCAGCCCCAGCATTTT.

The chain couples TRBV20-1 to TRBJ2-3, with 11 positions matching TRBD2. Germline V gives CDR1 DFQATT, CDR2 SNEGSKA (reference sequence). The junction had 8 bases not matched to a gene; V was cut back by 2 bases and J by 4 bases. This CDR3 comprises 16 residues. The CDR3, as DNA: TGCAGTGCTAGAACCCTCACTAGCGGGAGTCCAGATACGCAGTATTTT. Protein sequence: CSARTLTSGSPDTQYF.

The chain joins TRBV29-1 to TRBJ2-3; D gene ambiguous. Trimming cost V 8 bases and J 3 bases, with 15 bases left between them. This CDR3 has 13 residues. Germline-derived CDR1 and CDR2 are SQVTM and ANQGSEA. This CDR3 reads CSPGPNGTDTQYF. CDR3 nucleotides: TGCAGCCCCGGACCGAATGGGACAGATACGCAGTATTTT.

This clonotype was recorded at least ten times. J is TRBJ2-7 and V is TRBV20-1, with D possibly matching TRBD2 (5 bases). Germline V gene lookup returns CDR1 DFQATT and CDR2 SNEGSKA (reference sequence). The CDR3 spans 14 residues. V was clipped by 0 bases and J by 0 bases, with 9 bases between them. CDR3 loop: CSARDPGISYEQYF. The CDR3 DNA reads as TGCAGTGCTAGAGATCCGGGGATCTCCTACGAGCAGTACTTC.

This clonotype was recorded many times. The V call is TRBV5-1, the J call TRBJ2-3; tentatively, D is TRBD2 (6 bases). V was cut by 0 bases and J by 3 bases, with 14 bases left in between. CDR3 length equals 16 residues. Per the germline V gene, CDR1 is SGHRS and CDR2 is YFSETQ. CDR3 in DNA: TGCGCCAGCAGCTTGGACGCGGGAAAAATTACAGATACGCAGTATTTT. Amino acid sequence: CASSLDAGKITDTQYF.

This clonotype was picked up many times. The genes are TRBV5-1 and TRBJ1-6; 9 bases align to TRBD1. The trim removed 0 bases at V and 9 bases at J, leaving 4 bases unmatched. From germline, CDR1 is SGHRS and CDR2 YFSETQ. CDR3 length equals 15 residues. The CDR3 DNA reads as TGCGCCAGCAGCTTGGCCGGGACAGGGAGTTCACCCCTCCACTTT. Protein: CASSLAGTGSSPLHF.

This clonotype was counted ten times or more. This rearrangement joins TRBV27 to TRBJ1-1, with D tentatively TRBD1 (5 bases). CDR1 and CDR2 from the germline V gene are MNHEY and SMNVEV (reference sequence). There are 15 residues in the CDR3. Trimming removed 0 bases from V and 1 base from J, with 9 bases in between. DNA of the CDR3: TGTGCCAGCAGTTTATCCGACAGTTGGAACACTGAAGCTTTCTTT. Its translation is CASSLSDSWNTEAFF.

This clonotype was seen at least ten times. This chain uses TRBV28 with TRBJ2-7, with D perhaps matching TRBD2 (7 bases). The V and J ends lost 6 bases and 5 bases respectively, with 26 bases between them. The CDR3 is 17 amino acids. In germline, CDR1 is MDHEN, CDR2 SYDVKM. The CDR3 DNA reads TGTGCCAGCAGCCGCCCTCGGGAGGATCGAAACAGGGACGAGCAGTACTTC. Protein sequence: CASSRPREDRNRDEQYF. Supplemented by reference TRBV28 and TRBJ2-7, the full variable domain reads DVKVTQSSRYLVKRTGEKVFLECVQDMDHENMFWYRQDPGLGLRLIYFSYDVKMKEKGDIPEGYSVSREKKERFSLILESASTNQTSMYLCASSRPREDRNRDEQYFGPGTRLTVT.

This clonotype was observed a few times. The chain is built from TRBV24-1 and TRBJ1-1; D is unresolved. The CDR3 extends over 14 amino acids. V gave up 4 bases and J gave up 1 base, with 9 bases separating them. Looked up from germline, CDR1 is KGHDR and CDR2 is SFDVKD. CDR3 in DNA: TGTGCCACCAGTGAGGGCGGAGGGAACACTGAAGCTTTCTTT. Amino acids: CATSEGGGNTEAFF.